The clone carrying this T cell receptor beta chain was recorded at least ten times. The target antigen is unknown. The CDR3 loop spans 13 amino acids. Germline V gene sequence: CDR1 MNHEY, CDR2 SMNVEV (reference sequence). Deletions cut 8 bases from V and 4 bases from J, with 15 bases between. The sample comes from a study of T cells in Graves' hyperthyroidism and ophthalmopathy. From RNA transcripts, TCR beta CDR3 regions were amplified. HTBI primers were the set used in a first-round RT-PCR of the TCR CDR3. MiXCR, run by TCRdb on the multiplex PCR reads, gives a single entry per CDR3 protein. The repertoire has some 400,000 distinct CDR3 sequences, about 18% of them found once; the top ten carry 3.7%. Stable hyperthyroidism: no ophthalmopathy progression over 18 months of follow-up. Patients aged 18 to 65 had newly diagnosed hyperthyroidism of under 2 months' duration. Uncontrolled infection, other autoimmune disease, pregnancy or lactation excluded patients.

Study observations and caveats: Ophthalmopathy was identified by the model a median approximately six months ahead of onset.

The sequenced sample consisted of blood. The V call is TRBV27, the J call TRBJ2-7, with D possibly matching TRBD2 (5 bases). This TCR was sampled from a woman aged 18-35 years with Graves' hyperthyroidism. This CDR3 reads CASGETASYEQYF. CDR3 coding DNA: TGTGCCAGCGGGGAGACGGCCTCTTACGAGCAGTACTTC.